What follows are 32 T cell receptor beta chains derived from one specimen sequenced in a study of spatial heterogeneity in lung cancer. Study-level points and caveats: Tumors with more nonsynonymous mutations had more expanded intratumoral alpha and beta TCRs.

This sample's time point: sample taken at primary tumor resection. Each CDR3 protein gets one entry after TCRdb re-called the 5' RACE reads with MiXCR. The top ten clones hold roughly 22% of a sample with fewer than 30,000 distinct CDR3 sequences, about 7% of them seen once. Their target antigens are unknown. This specimen was lung tumor tissue, taken at surgery. The receptors here all came from a male donor with early-stage non-small cell lung cancer.

This chain links TRBV10-3 with TRBJ2-1; the match to TRBD2 covers 15 bases. This CDR3 has 16 amino acids. Germline V gives CDR1 ENHRY, CDR2 SYGVKD. The junction had 8 bases not matched to a gene; V was cut back by 7 bases and J by 7 bases. The CDR3 spells CAITPGLAGGPNEQFF. The CDR3 DNA follows: TGTGCCATCACTCCGGGACTAGCGGGGGGTCCAAATGAGCAGTTCTTC.

This clonotype was recorded many times. This sequence joins TRBV5-1 and TRBJ2-1; 8 positions agree with TRBD1. Per the germline V gene, CDR1 is SGHRS and CDR2 is YFSETQ. The CDR3 runs to 15 residues. The ends lost 4 bases at V and 10 bases at J; junction bases unmatched: 13. CDR3 in amino acids: CASSRNGQGGEEQFF. The CDR3 region has the DNA TGCGCCAGCAGCAGGAACGGACAGGGAGGTGAGGAGCAGTTCTTC.

This clonotype has at least ten counts. J is TRBJ1-5 and V is TRBV7-2, with D perhaps matching TRBD1 (5 bases). Germline values: CDR1 SGHTA, CDR2 FQGNSA. The CDR3 length is 11 residues. The germline V and J ends were trimmed by 8 bases and 6 bases, with 8 bases remaining between them. The chain's CDR3 is CASEGIQPQHF. The CDR3 DNA is TGTGCCAGCGAGGGGATTCAGCCCCAGCATTTT. Based on the CDR3 plus reference TRBV7-2 and TRBJ1-5, the full variable domain is GAGVSQSPSNKVTEKGKDVELRCDPISGHTALYWYRQSLGQGLEFLIYFQGNSAPDKSGLPSDRFSAERTGGSVSTLTIQRTQQEDSAVYLCASEGIQPQHFGDGTRLSIL.

This clonotype occurred a few times. V and J are TRBV7-8 and TRBJ2-5, with D maybe TRBD2 (6 bases). The CDR3 is 16 residues long. CDR1 SGHVS and CDR2 FQNEAQ come from the germline V gene. V lost 5 bases, J lost 1 base, and 17 bases lay in between. The CDR3 sequence: CASSVEVGGPQETQYF. DNA for the CDR3: TGTGCCAGCAGCGTCGAGGTGGGGGGACCCCAAGAGACCCAGTACTTC. Combining the CDR3 with reference TRBV7-8 and TRBJ2-5 gives the whole variable domain GAGVSQSPRYKVAKRGQDVALRCDPISGHVSLFWYQQALGQGPEFLTYFQNEAQLDKSGLPSDRFFAERPEGSVSTLKIQRTQQEDSAVYLCASSVEVGGPQETQYFGPGTRLLVL.

The rearrangement joins TRBV2 to TRBJ1-1; D ambiguous. V was shortened by 1 base and J by 1 base, with 4 bases between the two germline ends. CDR3 length: 13 amino acids. Germline assignment: CDR1 SNHLY and CDR2 FYNNEI. DNA of the CDR3: TGTGCCAGCAGTGAAGAACCGAACACTGAAGCTTTCTTT. It encodes CASSEEPNTEAFF.

The sample holds many counts of this clonotype. This rearrangement joins TRBV7-6 to TRBJ2-1, with 12 bases fitting TRBD1. Looked up from germline, CDR1 is SGHVS and CDR2 is FNYEAQ. V shed 5 bases and J 4 bases; nucleotides not matched to a gene: 3. CDR3 length: 15 residues. The CDR3 loop reads CASSRGQGAYNEQFF. The CDR3, as DNA: TGTGCCAGCAGCCGGGGACAGGGGGCTTACAATGAGCAGTTCTTC.

This clonotype was picked up many times. V and J are TRBV28 and TRBJ2-2; 7 nucleotides agree with TRBD1. The CDR3 covers 16 residues. V shed 7 bases, J shed 4 bases, and the junction held 12 bases outside the gene matches. Germline V gene lookup returns CDR1 MDHEN and CDR2 SYDVKM. The CDR3 nucleotides are TGTGCCAGCAAACTTCCCGGGACAGTCACCACCGGGGAGCTGTTTTTT. This codes for CASKLPGTVTTGELFF.

At least ten counts were recorded for this clonotype. The chain carries TRBV5-1 and TRBJ2-3; D unclear. The CDR3 spans 13 residues. In germline, CDR1 is SGHRS, CDR2 YFSETQ. V was cut by 4 bases and J by 0 bases, with 6 bases left in between. CDR3 nucleotide sequence: TGCGCCAGCAGCGGAACAAGCACAGATACGCAGTATTTT. Translation: CASSGTSTDTQYF.

At least ten counts were recorded for this clonotype. The V call is TRBV29-1, the J call TRBJ1-1, with D possibly matching TRBD1 (5 bases). The CDR3 spans 12 residues. Germline V gene data show CDR1 as SQVTM and CDR2 as ANQGSEA. The V end was cut by 6 bases, the J end by 7 bases, with 15 bases between. Here the CDR3 DNA reads TGCAGCGTCGGGGGACGGAGCCTTGAAGCTTTCTTT. Amino acids: CSVGGRSLEAFF.

This clonotype was seen repeatedly, ten times or more. The genes are TRBV5-1 and TRBJ1-1; no firm D call. Trimming shortened V by 0 bases and J by 8 bases, and 20 bases separated the two germline ends. This CDR3 contains 16 residues. Germline lookup yields CDR1 SGHRS and CDR2 YFSETQ. CDR3: CASSLAGWSLGTEAFF. As DNA, the CDR3 is TGCGCCAGCAGCTTGGCCGGTTGGTCTTTAGGTACCGAAGCTTTCTTT.

This clonotype is classed as medium-sized. The chain employs TRBV2 and TRBJ1-5; TRBD1 aligns across 7 bases. The V segment lost 6 bases and the J segment 2 bases; nucleotides outside the gene matches: 7. The length of the CDR3 is 15 residues. Germline CDR1 and CDR2: SNHLY and FYNNEI. The CDR3: CASRAGGGGNQPQHF. The CDR3 DNA reads as TGTGCCAGCAGAGCAGGGGGAGGAGGCAATCAGCCCCAGCATTTT.

This clonotype was counted many times. V gene TRBV4-1 combines with J gene TRBJ2-6; D gene ambiguous. Germline loops: CDR1 MGHRA, CDR2 YSYEKL. This CDR3 comprises 15 residues. The V gene lost 6 bases and the J gene lost 0 bases, with 9 bases spanning the gap. In nucleotides, the CDR3 is TGCGCCAGCAGTGTATTTTACTCTGGGGCCAACGTCCTGACTTTC. Residues: CASSVFYSGANVLTF.

This clonotype was counted ten times or more. V and J are TRBV4-1 and TRBJ1-5, with D perhaps matching TRBD1 (5 bases). Germline V gene lookup returns CDR1 MGHRA and CDR2 YSYEKL. Trimming removed 5 bases at V and 4 bases at J, with 21 bases between. The CDR3 totals 17 residues. CDR3 loop: CASSSQVGGGWNQPQHF. CDR3 bases: TGCGCCAGCAGCTCCCAAGTGGGGGGAGGTTGGAATCAGCCCCAGCATTTT.

This clonotype has ten or more counts. The gene calls are TRBV12-3 or TRBV12-4 and TRBJ1-5, with D uncertain. V lost 3 bases and J lost 7, with 13 bases in between. The CDR3 totals 14 residues. The CDR3 DNA follows: TGTGCCAGCAGTTTGGTGGCGGTCCGCCAGCCCCAGCATTTT. The encoded protein is CASSLVAVRQPQHF.

This clonotype was counted at least ten times. The rearrangement links TRBV10-2 to TRBJ2-7; either TRBD1 or TRBD2 may fit D (5 bases each). CDR3 length: 13 amino acids. Germline lookup yields CDR1 WSHSY and CDR2 SAAADI. V lost 7 bases to trimming and J lost 7 bases, with 17 bases between them. For the CDR3, the DNA is TGCGCCAGCATTAGGGACCGACGTACGGAGCAGTACTTC. It codes for CASIRDRRTEQYF.

This clonotype was observed a few times. This chain joins TRBV5-1 and TRBJ1-6; no definite D call. Germline loops: CDR1 SGHRS, CDR2 YFSETQ. This CDR3 contains 17 residues. V was trimmed by 1 base and J by 0 bases, leaving 11 bases between them. The chain's CDR3 is CASSLTAVSSYNSPLHF. CDR3 in DNA: TGCGCCAGCAGCTTGACGGCCGTGAGCTCCTATAATTCACCCCTCCACTTT. Filled out from reference TRBV5-1 and TRBJ1-6, the complete variable domain reads KAGVTQTPRYLIKTRGQQVTLSCSPISGHRSVSWYQQTPGQGLQFLFEYFSETQRNKGNFPGRFSGRQFSNSRSEMNVSTLELGDSALYLCASSLTAVSSYNSPLHFGNGTRLTVT.

V gene TRBV18 combines with J gene TRBJ2-7, with D possibly TRBD2 on 5 matching bases. In germline, CDR1 is KGHSH, CDR2 LQKENI. The CDR3 sequence is 13 residues long. With 3 bases removed from V and 3 bases from J, the gap between germline ends came to 9 bases. The CDR3 region has the DNA TGTGCCAGCTCACCCCAGAGGGACTACGAGCAGTACTTC. Translating gives CASSPQRDYEQYF.

The chain joins TRBV5-5 to TRBJ1-1; D is unresolved. Trimming took 0 bases from V and 4 from J, leaving 7 bases between them. The CDR3 spans 13 residues. Per the germline V gene, CDR1 is SGHKS and CDR2 is YYEKEE (reference sequence). CDR3 bases: TGTGCCAGCAGCTTGGTTCGGCTCACTGAAGCTTTCTTT. This encodes CASSLVRLTEAFF.

V is TRBV5-1 and J is TRBJ2-5, with a weak D call TRBD2 (5 bases). The V gene's germline CDR1 is SGHRS and CDR2 YFSETQ. Trimming took 2 bases from V and 5 from J, leaving 7 bases between them. This CDR3 comprises 12 residues. CDR3 sequence: CASSFSGETQYF. DNA for the CDR3: TGCGCCAGCAGCTTCTCGGGGGAGACCCAGTACTTC.

This clonotype has a handful of counts. The chain links TRBV20-1 to TRBJ2-3; 8 bases fit TRBD2. Losses at the gene ends were 5 bases for V and 0 bases for J; bases not matched to a gene: 10. Germline V CDR1 and CDR2: DFQATT, SNEGSKA (reference sequence). The CDR3 has 16 residues. The CDR3 DNA reads as TGCAGTGCTCCCGAGGGCGGGGGGATTAGCACAGATACGCAGTATTTT. It is translated as CSAPEGGGISTDTQYF.

At least ten counts were recorded for this clonotype. This chain links TRBV6-2 or TRBV6-3 with TRBJ2-5, with 9 bases aligning to TRBD1. Losses at the gene ends were 4 bases for V and 3 bases for J; bases not matched to a gene: 6. The CDR3 is 15 amino acids. Germline V gives CDR1 MNHEY, CDR2 SVGEGT. The CDR3 sequence is CASSSGQGREETQYF. In DNA form, the CDR3 reads TGTGCCAGCAGTTCCGGACAGGGGAGGGAAGAGACCCAGTACTTC.

V usage is TRBV20-1 and J usage is TRBJ2-3; weak D call: TRBD2 (5 bases). CDR1 and CDR2 (germline): DFQATT, SNEGSKA (reference sequence). The CDR3 has 14 amino acids. Trimming took 3 bases from V and 5 from J, leaving 15 bases between them. The CDR3 protein is CSARRHRGQDTQYF. CDR3 coding DNA: TGCAGTGCTAGGAGGCATCGGGGTCAAGATACGCAGTATTTT.

This chain uses TRBV18 with TRBJ1-5, with 11 bases that match TRBD1. V shed 3 bases, J shed 6 bases, and the junction held 13 bases outside the gene matches. CDR1 and CDR2 (germline): KGHSH, LQKENI. The CDR3 consists of 18 residues. The CDR3 sequence: CASSPGQGAPEVGQPQHF. DNA for the CDR3: TGTGCCAGCTCACCCGGACAGGGGGCGCCTGAGGTCGGTCAGCCCCAGCATTTT.

In DNA form, the CDR3 reads TGTGCCATCAGACTTTTTAACACAGATACGCAGTATTTT. Translating it yields CAIRLFNTDTQYF. This chain uses TRBV10-3 with TRBJ2-3; unclear D gene. Trimming cost V 6 bases and J 2 bases, with 9 bases left between them. The CDR3 contains 13 residues. The V gene's germline CDR1 is ENHRY and CDR2 SYGVKD.

This clonotype was recorded many times. The V gene is TRBV29-1, the J gene TRBJ2-3, with D perhaps TRBD1 (6 bases). Germline V CDR1 and CDR2: SQVTM, ANQGSEA. The CDR3 is 13 amino acids. The germline V and J ends were trimmed by 4 bases and 6 bases, with 14 bases remaining between them. CDR3 sequence (DNA): TGCAGCGTTGGGGAACAGGGAAGGGATACGCAGTATTTT. As protein: CSVGEQGRDTQYF.

V gene TRBV7-2 combines with J gene TRBJ2-1; possibly TRBD2 for D (6 bases). This CDR3 comprises 15 residues. CDR1 and CDR2 from the germline V gene are SGHTA and FQGNSA. Trimming stripped 1 base from V and 6 bases from J, with 13 bases between. In nucleotides, the CDR3 is TGTGCCAGCAGCTTAGTAGGGGACTTTACCAATGAGCAGTTCTTC. Translation: CASSLVGDFTNEQFF.

This clonotype has a count of ten or more. J is TRBJ2-6 and V is TRBV7-2; D is tentatively TRBD1 or TRBD2 (5 bases each). The length of the CDR3 is 18 residues. V was pared by 0 bases and J by 0 bases, with 12 bases between. Germline V gene data show CDR1 as SGHTA and CDR2 as FQGNSA. The CDR3: CASSLAGTPNSGANVLTF. CDR3 coding DNA: TGTGCCAGCAGCTTAGCGGGGACGCCAAACTCTGGGGCCAACGTCCTGACTTTC.

Sample share makes this clonotype medium-sized (0.01 to 0.1%). This chain connects TRBV6-5 to TRBJ2-3, with D perhaps matching TRBD1 or TRBD2 (5 bases each). The length of the CDR3 is 14 residues. The germline V and J ends were trimmed by 6 bases and 4 bases, with 14 bases remaining between them. Germline V gene data show CDR1 as MNHEY and CDR2 as SVGAGI. In DNA, the CDR3 is TGTGCCAGCAGCGGGACCCCGAGGGCAGATACGCAGTATTTT. Translation gives CASSGTPRADTQYF.

This clonotype was observed a handful of times. The gene calls are TRBV4-3 and TRBJ2-7; 8 bases align to TRBD2. This CDR3 comprises 14 residues. Germline V gene lookup returns CDR1 LGHNA and CDR2 YSLEER. V dropped 0 bases and J dropped 5; count of bases not matched to a gene: 3. The CDR3, as DNA: TGCGCCAGCAGCCAAGAAGGGCGGGGGGACGAGCAGTACTTC. This gives the protein CASSQEGRGDEQYF.

V is TRBV4-1 and J is TRBJ1-6, with D unresolved. CDR3 length: 13 amino acids. Germline CDR1 MGHRA, CDR2 YSYEKL. V was pared by 3 bases and J by 5 bases, with 5 bases between. CDR3 sequence (DNA): TGCGCCAGCAGCCAGTACGATAATTCACCCCTCCACTTT. Its protein product is CASSQYDNSPLHF.

The genes are TRBV4-2 and TRBJ1-2, with 9 bases lining up with TRBD1. Trimming removed 0 bases from V and 7 bases from J; junction bases left unmatched: 15. The CDR3 covers 18 residues. Per germline, CDR1 LGHNA and CDR2 YNFKEQ. The CDR3 spells CASSQDPQVLTGGGGYTF. CDR3 nucleotides: TGTGCCAGCAGCCAAGACCCTCAGGTTTTGACAGGGGGAGGTGGCTACACCTTC.

This clonotype was detected ten times or more. The chain couples TRBV6-5 to TRBJ2-3, with 9 bases lining up with TRBD1. Germline CDR1 and CDR2: MNHEY and SVGAGI. Trimming cost V 2 bases and J 1 base; bases outside gene matches: 10. The CDR3 runs 18 residues. CDR3 amino acids: CASSYRGGTGSGTDTQYF. The CDR3 bases are TGTGCCAGCAGTTACCGTGGGGGGACAGGGAGTGGCACAGATACGCAGTATTTT.